The T cell receptor beta chain described here comes from a study of blood T cell repertoires in COVID-19. Turning to the study itself: Collection of acute and convalescent COVID-19 samples took place in the United States, Italy and Spain. Sources were T cells, B-cell-depleted T cells, or PBMCs; the material itself was cDNA or gDNA.

Germline CDR1 reads LGHDT; CDR2 reads YNNKEL (reference sequence). The V gene lost 0 bases and the J gene lost 2 bases, with 10 bases spanning the gap. This CDR3 spans 15 amino acids. As originally analysed: The assay estimated nucleated cells by amplifying reference gene primers. Only in-frame clones appear in the TCRdb table, and some are missing; sequencing was by immunoSEQ multiplex PCR. The DNA gave D and trimming, while V, J and clone size come from that table. The sample has about 220,000 clones, about 84% seen once. The chain uses TRBV3-1 (or the pseudogene TRBV3-2) and TRBJ2-5; the D is unclear. The origin of this receptor is a human donor in a cohort sampled during active COVID-19. The sequenced sample consisted of peripheral blood. Written as DNA, the CDR3 is TGTGCCAGCAGCCAAGATTGGGCCACTCAAGAGACCCAGTACTTC. Amino acid sequence: CASSQDWATQETQYF.